This T cell receptor (beta chain) was recovered during a study of cytomegalovirus exposure and HLA in healthy donors. In the PCR, 60 Vbeta and 13 Jbeta primers were used. Libraries were prepared by immunoSEQ multiplex PCR; TCRdb keeps only in-frame clonotypes and omits some of them. Of 150,000 to 170,000 clones in the sample, 80% were seen once. Trimming took off 1 base at V and 6 bases at J, with 2 bases between the two ends. This CDR3 has 11 amino acids. Germline V gene data show CDR1 as SGHRS and CDR2 as YFSETQ. The TCR originated in a man younger than 40 in good health and CMV-seropositive. The source material was PBMCs. This rearrangement joins TRBV5-1 to TRBJ2-1; D not certain. The CDR3 is CASSLLNEQFF. As DNA, the CDR3 is TGCGCCAGCAGCTTGCTCAATGAGCAGTTCTTC.